A single sample gave rise to the 27 T cell receptor beta chains below, sequenced in a study of response to subunit inactivated influenza vaccine (dated by TCRdb to the late 2010s). Library construction relied on RT-PCR. Instrument on record: Illumina HiSeq 2500. In TCRdb, the public reads were trimmed at Q25 with fastp and aligned with MiXCR, with productive beta chains retained. When rows share a CDR3 protein, they turn into one entry using the most common DNA and genes. The sample profile shows some 520,000 distinct CDR3 sequences; approximately 16% of them were found once. The top ten clones comprise 2.5% to 3.5% of the sample. The sample consisted of CD4+ T cells sorted from PBMCs, taken around 25 months after vaccination. The receptors stem from a man aged 50 to 75 who received an inactivated influenza vaccine. Donor details come from another sample of the same person, matched by shared clones.

The chain joins TRBV29-1 to TRBJ2-5; D remains ambiguous. The germline gives CDR1 SQVTM, CDR2 ANQGSEA. The V end lost 2 bases, the J end lost 5 bases, and 3 bases lay between the germline ends. CDR3 length: 10 residues. The CDR3 spells CSVETETQYF. The DNA for the CDR3 is TGCAGCGTTGAAACTGAGACCCAGTACTTC.

This clonotype occurred a few times. CDR3 nucleotide sequence: TGTGCCACCAGCAGAGCTATGGGCTCCTACTATGGCTACACCTTC. It encodes CATSRAMGSYYGYTF. The chain is built from TRBV15 and TRBJ1-2; no clear D gene. This CDR3 region has 15 residues. CDR1 and CDR2 (germline): LNHNV, YYDKDF (reference sequence). Trimming took 1 base from V and 3 from J, leaving 12 bases between them.

This clonotype has at least ten counts. This chain connects TRBV7-2 to TRBJ1-4; 9 bases match TRBD1. The CDR3 sequence is 14 residues long. Looked up from germline, CDR1 is SGHTA and CDR2 is FQGNSA. With V trimmed by 5 bases and J by 8 bases, 6 bases remained unmatched. For the CDR3, the DNA is TGTGCCAGCAGCAGGGACAGGGTGAACGAAAAACTGTTTTTT. Protein: CASSRDRVNEKLFF.

This clonotype has only one observation. The rearrangement joins TRBV20-1 to TRBJ2-1; no firm D call. In germline, CDR1 is DFQATT, CDR2 SNEGSKA (reference sequence). V was shortened by 0 bases and J by 6 bases, with 12 bases between the two germline ends. This CDR3 contains 14 residues. The CDR3 region has the DNA TGCAGTGCTAGAGATCCCGGCAGACCCAATGAGCAGTTCTTC. Translated: CSARDPGRPNEQFF.

The chain joins TRBV4-2 to TRBJ1-1; maybe TRBD1 (5 bases). CDR1 and CDR2 (germline): LGHNA, YNFKEQ. The CDR3 length is 15 residues. Trimming stripped 0 bases from V and 4 bases from J, with 12 bases between. The CDR3 bases are TGTGCCAGCAGCCAAGATCCTCCAGGGAGCACTGAAGCTTTCTTT. This codes for CASSQDPPGSTEAFF.

V gene TRBV5-1 combines with J gene TRBJ1-1; no clear D gene. This CDR3 is 13 amino acids long. Per the germline V gene, CDR1 is SGHRS and CDR2 is YFSETQ. Trimming took 5 bases from V and 1 from J, leaving 9 bases between them. The CDR3 DNA sequence: TGCGCCAGCAGTTACGACCGGAACACTGAAGCTTTCTTT. Residues: CASSYDRNTEAFF.

This clonotype was seen ten or more times. This chain links TRBV10-3 with TRBJ2-3; a possible D gene is TRBD2 (5 bases). The germline gives CDR1 ENHRY, CDR2 SYGVKD. This CDR3 region has 15 residues. Trimming took off 2 bases at V and 0 bases at J, with 9 bases between the two ends. The CDR3 coding sequence is TGTGCCATCAGTGAGCGATCGGGAAGCACAGATACGCAGTATTTT. The encoded protein is CAISERSGSTDTQYF.

This clonotype was seen repeatedly, ten times or more. The V gene is TRBV24-1, the J gene TRBJ1-2, with D perhaps matching TRBD1 (6 bases). The CDR3 runs to 16 residues. V shed 4 bases and J shed 4 bases, with 18 bases lying between them. The germline V gene encodes CDR1 KGHDR and CDR2 SFDVKD. The CDR3 spells CATSDSRQAPTYGYTF. The CDR3 nucleotides are TGTGCCACCAGTGACTCCCGACAGGCACCCACCTATGGCTACACCTTC.

This clonotype was detected only a few times. The chain has TRBV28 and TRBJ1-5; 7 positions agree with TRBD1. Germline V lookup: CDR1 MDHEN, CDR2 SYDVKM. This CDR3 is built from 15 residues. The trim removed 6 bases at V and 2 bases at J, leaving 7 bases unmatched. The CDR3 coding sequence is TGTGCCAGCAGAACACAGGGGTTTGGCAATCAGCCCCAGCATTTT. It encodes CASRTQGFGNQPQHF.

The rearrangement links TRBV6-1 to TRBJ2-1, with TRBD1 as a possible D gene (6 bases). Trimming removed 6 bases at V and 2 bases at J, with 17 bases between. The CDR3 is 16 amino acids. Germline V lookup: CDR1 MNHNS, CDR2 SASEGT. CDR3 loop: CASSRVTTGPYNEQFF. The CDR3 DNA sequence: TGTGCCAGCAGCCGCGTAACGACAGGACCCTACAATGAGCAGTTCTTC.

The sample holds many counts of this clonotype. Written as DNA, the CDR3 is TGCGCCAGCAGTTCAGGATTCGGGGAGCTGTTTTTT. It is translated as CASSSGFGELFF. The rearrangement joins TRBV4-3 to TRBJ2-2; D is ambiguous. Germline V CDR1 and CDR2: LGHNA, YSLEER. The CDR3 spans 12 residues. V was pared by 6 bases and J by 7 bases, with 9 bases between.

This clonotype was detected a few times. This chain joins TRBV12-3 or TRBV12-4 and TRBJ1-1, with a weak D call TRBD1 (6 bases). V shed 6 bases and J shed 5 bases, with 16 bases lying between them. This CDR3 comprises 14 residues. The CDR3 protein is CASSLQGFGTEAFF. CDR3 coding DNA: TGTGCCAGCAGCTTACAGGGATTTGGAACTGAAGCTTTCTTT.

This clonotype was recorded at least ten times. The gene calls are TRBV7-2 and TRBJ1-6; 8 bases agree with TRBD1. The CDR3 is 17 amino acids. CDR1 is SGHTA, CDR2 FQGNSA, per germline. Trimming removed 4 bases from V and 7 bases from J; junction bases left unmatched: 12. The DNA of the CDR3 is TGTGCCAGCAGCTCTAAAAGGACAGGGAGCGAGAATTCACCCCTCCACTTT. Encoded protein: CASSSKRTGSENSPLHF. Together with reference TRBV7-2 and TRBJ1-6, the CDR3 gives the full variable domain: GAGVSQSPSNKVTEKGKDVELRCDPISGHTALYWYRQSLGQGLEFLIYFQGNSAPDKSGLPSDRFSAERTGGSVSTLTIQRTQQEDSAVYLCASSSKRTGSENSPLHFGNGTRLTVT.

This clonotype was seen a handful of times. The rearrangement joins TRBV20-1 to TRBJ1-2; tentative D call: TRBD1 (5 bases). The CDR3 has 12 residues. Germline V gene data show CDR1 as DFQATT and CDR2 as SNEGSKA (reference sequence). Trimming stripped 6 bases from V and 7 bases from J, with 15 bases between. The DNA for the CDR3 is TGCAGTGCCAGGGACGTTGGATTTGGCTACACCTTC. This gives the protein CSARDVGFGYTF.

The chain joins TRBV6-5 to TRBJ2-7, with a tentative D call TRBD1 (6 bases). CDR3 length equals 12 residues. Germline CDR1 is MNHEY and CDR2 is SVGAGI. V was cut by 10 bases and J by 4 bases, with 14 bases left in between. The CDR3, as DNA: TGTGCCACAGGGCAGGGGTTGTACGAGCAGTACTTC. Its translation is CATGQGLYEQYF.

V usage is TRBV3-1 and J usage is TRBJ2-7, with D possibly TRBD2 on 6 matching bases. The CDR3 contains 14 residues. V dropped 3 bases and J dropped 6 bases, with 15 bases sitting between them. Germline-derived CDR1 and CDR2 are LGHDT and YNNKEL (reference sequence). CDR3 in DNA: TGTGCCAGCAGCCAGCAGGGAGGAGGATCCGAGCAGTACTTC. This gives the protein CASSQQGGGSEQYF.

This chain joins TRBV10-3 and TRBJ2-7; 11 nucleotides match TRBD2. This CDR3 region has 16 residues. V shed 4 bases and J 4 bases; nucleotides not matched to a gene: 9. Germline V gene data show CDR1 as ENHRY and CDR2 as SYGVKD. CDR3 sequence reads: CAISVFSGRAGYEQYF. The CDR3 DNA is TGTGCCATCAGTGTTTTTAGCGGGAGGGCCGGTTACGAGCAGTACTTC.

The rearrangement links TRBV28 to TRBJ2-4, with 9 bases identical to TRBD1. The CDR3 extends over 15 amino acids. The trim removed 7 bases at V and 6 bases at J, leaving 10 bases unmatched. Germline V gives CDR1 MDHEN, CDR2 SYDVKM. The CDR3 spells CASKSGTGPANIQYF. Here the CDR3 DNA reads TGTGCCAGCAAATCCGGGACAGGGCCGGCAAACATTCAGTACTTC.

This clonotype was seen at least ten times. V gene TRBV7-3 combines with J gene TRBJ2-1; 9 nucleotides agree with TRBD2. V trimming: 5 bases; J trimming: 7 bases; junction bases outside the gene matches: 3. Germline lookup yields CDR1 SGHTA and CDR2 FQGTGA. The CDR3 runs 13 residues. CDR3 amino acids: CASSPSGGNEQFF. The CDR3 nucleotides read TGTGCCAGCAGCCCGAGCGGGGGGAATGAGCAGTTCTTC.

As to this clonotype: Germline is not matched at one junction end, which may reflect a read error. This chain links TRBV29-1 with TRBJ1-2, with 7 bases lining up with TRBD1. This CDR3 spans 13 amino acids. Germline CDR1 is SQVTM and CDR2 is ANQGSEA. CDR3 loop: CSVGQRDSYGYSF. The CDR3 DNA reads TGCAGCGTTGGCCAGAGGGACAGCTATGGCTACTCCTTC. The complete variable domain, with remaining parts taken from reference TRBV29-1 and TRBJ1-2, reads SAVISQKPSRDICQRGTSLTIQCQVDSQVTMMFWYRQQPGQSLTLIATANQGSEATYESGFVIDKFPISRPNLTFSTLTVSNMSPEDSSIYLCSVGQRDSYGYSFGSGTRLTVV.

Comment on this clonotype: This clone may be a read error of a much larger clone one base away. This chain uses TRBV20-1 with TRBJ2-2, with TRBD1 matching 9 bases. The germline V gene has CDR1 DFQATT and CDR2 SNEGSKA (reference sequence). The CDR3 sequence is 14 residues long. CDR3 DNA: TGCAGTGCTCGGACAGGGGCGAACACCGGGGAGCTGGTTTTT. Translating gives CSARTGANTGELVF.

The J gene is TRBJ2-6, the V gene TRBV12-3 or TRBV12-4, with D unresolved. V lost 6 bases to trimming and J lost 1 base, with 7 bases between them. The CDR3 has 14 residues. CDR3 sequence: CASRQRSGANVLTF. CDR3 DNA sequence: TGTGCCAGCAGGCAGAGGTCTGGGGCCAACGTCCTGACTTTC.

The sample holds a few counts of this clonotype. This chain connects TRBV7-2 to TRBJ1-2; the match to TRBD1 covers 8 bases. CDR1 and CDR2 (germline): SGHTA, FQGNSA. V lost 5 bases, J lost 3 bases, and 2 bases stayed unmatched. The CDR3 spans 13 residues. CDR3 coding DNA: TGTGCCAGCAGCCGGACAGGGTACTATGGCTACACCTTC. Its translation: CASSRTGYYGYTF.

The V and J genes are TRBV7-9 and TRBJ1-6; D remains ambiguous. V lost 1 base to trimming and J lost 8 bases, with 15 bases between them. CDR1 SEHNR and CDR2 FQNEAQ come from the germline V gene (reference sequence). This CDR3 has 16 residues. The CDR3 coding sequence is TGTGCCAGCAGCTTAGGGGGTTCCCAAAAGGATTCACCCCTCCACTTT. Protein sequence: CASSLGGSQKDSPLHF.

This sequence joins TRBV24-1 and TRBJ2-1; 8 bases match TRBD1. The trim removed 4 bases at V and 3 bases at J, leaving 13 bases unmatched. Germline lookup yields CDR1 KGHDR and CDR2 SFDVKD. The CDR3 length is 18 residues. The CDR3 DNA follows: TGTGCCACCAGTGACCAACCCGGGACAGGTAAGCACTACAATGAGCAGTTCTTC. Translation gives CATSDQPGTGKHYNEQFF.

This clonotype was seen a few times. The chain carries TRBV27 and TRBJ2-1; a weak D match, TRBD1 (6 bases). The CDR3 totals 13 residues. The germline V gene encodes CDR1 MNHEY and CDR2 SMNVEV (reference sequence). The V gene lost 8 bases and the J gene lost 7 bases, with 15 bases spanning the gap. The CDR3 nucleotides read TGTGCCAGCGCGACAGGTTTTGAAAATGAGCAGTTCTTC. Protein sequence: CASATGFENEQFF.

The V call is TRBV4-1, the J call TRBJ1-2, with D perhaps matching TRBD1 (6 bases). The V gene's germline CDR1 is MGHRA and CDR2 YSYEKL. V dropped 0 bases and J dropped 7 bases, with 18 bases sitting between them. This CDR3 region has 16 residues. CDR3 bases: TGCGCCAGCAGCCAAGATTGGGCCAGGGGCCCTCTTGGCTACACCTTC. Encoded protein: CASSQDWARGPLGYTF.